What follows are 32 T cell receptor beta chains derived from one specimen sequenced in a study of shared clonotypes between healthy human individuals. Naive-designated CD8 cells lacked CD45RO, were positively enriched for CCR7, and omitted terminally differentiated effector memory CD45RA+ cells. Produced via immunoSEQ multiplex PCR; TCRdb's table is partial and in-frame only. The sample lists some 2 million clones; 85% to 95% were seen once. The specimen sequenced was naive CD8+ T cells sorted from blood. The receptors derive from a man aged 18 to 35 in good health.

This clone has just one count. The CDR3 DNA is TGCGCCAGCAGCTTGCGGTGGGAGGGCGTTGCAGATACGCAGTATTTT. Its protein is CASSLRWEGVADTQYF. The chain is built from TRBV5-1 and TRBJ2-3; 7 bases map to TRBD2. The CDR3 runs to 16 residues. Losses at the gene ends were 1 base for V and 4 bases for J; bases not matched to a gene: 9. The V gene's germline CDR1 is SGHRS and CDR2 YFSETQ. Full variable domain (outside the CDR3, taken from reference TRBV5-1 and TRBJ2-3): KAGVTQTPRYLIKTRGQQVTLSCSPISGHRSVSWYQQTPGQGLQFLFEYFSETQRNKGNFPGRFSGRQFSNSRSEMNVSTLELGDSALYLCASSLRWEGVADTQYFGPGTRLTVL.

The rearrangement uses TRBV11-2 and TRBJ2-7, with no clear D. This CDR3 has 14 residues. Trimming took off 1 base at V and 3 bases at J, with 10 bases between the two ends. CDR1 SGHAT and CDR2 FQNNGV come from the germline V gene. The CDR3 region has the DNA TGTGCCAGCAGCTTAGCGGCAGAAAACTACGAGCAGTACTTC. It specifies CASSLAAENYEQYF.

This chain joins TRBV4-1 and TRBJ2-7, with 8 bases lining up with TRBD1. CDR1 is MGHRA and CDR2 is YSYEKL in the germline V gene. With V trimmed by 1 base and J by 2 bases, 10 bases remained unmatched. This CDR3 has 17 residues. The CDR3 here is CASSQGPGGLLTYEQYF. The CDR3 nucleotides read TGCGCCAGCAGCCAAGGCCCAGGGGGCCTCCTGACCTACGAGCAGTACTTC.

This rearrangement joins TRBV15 to TRBJ2-1; D ambiguous. V lost 1 base, J lost 5 bases, and 12 bases lay in between. CDR1 and CDR2 (germline): LNHNV, YYDKDF (reference sequence). The CDR3 contains 15 residues. CDR3 DNA: TGTGCCACCAGCAGAGCAGCGTACGTTCACAATGAGCAGTTCTTC. Its translation is CATSRAAYVHNEQFF.

The chain employs TRBV5-1 and TRBJ2-7; TRBD2 might be the D (7 bases). V was clipped by 1 base and J by 5 bases, with 13 bases between them. The CDR3 is 14 residues long. Germline assignment: CDR1 SGHRS and CDR2 YFSETQ. The CDR3 sequence: CASSLRGGKDEQYF. CDR3 DNA sequence: TGCGCCAGCAGCTTGAGGGGGGGTAAAGACGAGCAGTACTTC.

The chain joins TRBV6-5 to TRBJ2-1; 10 bases are a match to TRBD2. CDR3 length equals 15 residues. J lost 6 bases, V lost 6 bases, and 8 bases had no gene match. Germline values: CDR1 MNHEY, CDR2 SVGAGI. The CDR3 region has the DNA TGTGCCAGCAGCCGGCTAGCGGGAGCGCCCAATGAGCAGTTCTTC. This gives the protein CASSRLAGAPNEQFF.

V and J are TRBV9 and TRBJ1-1, with D tentatively TRBD1 (5 bases). Trimming took 0 bases from V and 7 from J, leaving 16 bases between them. Germline V gene data show CDR1 as SGDLS and CDR2 as YYNGEE. The CDR3 has 15 amino acids. Here the CDR3 DNA reads TGTGCCAGCAGCGTAGGGGGCAGGCCCCTTGATGAAGCTTTCTTT. Amino acids: CASSVGGRPLDEAFF.

The chain carries TRBV27 and TRBJ2-7; D is possibly TRBD1 (6 bases). The V end was cut by 3 bases, the J end by 0 bases, with 12 bases between. This CDR3 is built from 15 residues. In germline, CDR1 is MNHEY, CDR2 SMNVEV (reference sequence). This CDR3 reads CASSFGRGSSYEQYF. As DNA, the CDR3 is TGTGCCAGCAGTTTCGGCAGGGGAAGCTCCTACGAGCAGTACTTC.

This chain links TRBV7-3 with TRBJ2-1, with TRBD2 identical over 7 bases. This CDR3 is built from 15 residues. Trimming took 4 bases from V and 8 from J; bases not matched to a gene: 11. The germline V gene has CDR1 SGHTA and CDR2 FQGTGA. The CDR3 DNA follows: TGTGCCAGCAGCTCCAGCGGGGAGGCGGCCCATGAGCAGTTCTTC. This codes for CASSSSGEAAHEQFF.

The chain couples TRBV10-1 to TRBJ1-3; D gene uncertain. There are 16 residues in the CDR3. Germline assignment: CDR1 WNHNN and CDR2 SYGVQD (reference sequence). Trimming took 5 bases from V and 6 from J, leaving 20 bases between them. CDR3 residues: CASSKDPREPTNTIYF. The DNA of the CDR3 is TGCGCCAGCAGTAAGGATCCCCGGGAGCCGACAAACACCATATATTTT.

The gene calls are TRBV7-9 and TRBJ1-1, with unresolved D. This CDR3 comprises 16 residues. Germline CDR1 is SEHNR and CDR2 is FQNEAQ (reference sequence). V lost 7 bases, J lost 5 bases, and 23 bases lay in between. The CDR3, as DNA: TGTGCCAGCACCGAGTTCCCGGCAGGAGGGTTAACTGAAGCTTTCTTT. Encoded protein: CASTEFPAGGLTEAFF.

V is TRBV5-1 and J is TRBJ1-4; D not resolved. The CDR3 consists of 13 residues. V shed 0 bases and J shed 4 bases, with 4 bases lying between them. CDR1 and CDR2 (germline): SGHRS, YFSETQ. The CDR3 spells CASSLDFNEKLFF. The CDR3 DNA is TGCGCCAGCAGCTTGGACTTTAATGAAAAACTGTTTTTT. Together with reference TRBV5-1 and TRBJ1-4, the CDR3 gives the full variable domain: KAGVTQTPRYLIKTRGQQVTLSCSPISGHRSVSWYQQTPGQGLQFLFEYFSETQRNKGNFPGRFSGRQFSNSRSEMNVSTLELGDSALYLCASSLDFNEKLFFGSGTQLSVL.

The V gene is TRBV5-1, the J gene TRBJ2-3; no clear D. The CDR3 runs to 14 residues. Germline V gives CDR1 SGHRS, CDR2 YFSETQ. The germline V and J ends were trimmed by 3 bases and 2 bases, with 10 bases remaining between them. The CDR3 DNA sequence: TGCGCCAGCAGCTGGGATTCTAACACAGATACGCAGTATTTT. This sequence encodes CASSWDSNTDTQYF.

The V call is TRBV29-1, the J call TRBJ2-7, with 8 bases fitting TRBD1. CDR3 length equals 12 residues. The V and J ends lost 3 bases and 6 bases, in that order; junction bases with no gene match: 4. CDR1 and CDR2 from the germline V gene are SQVTM and ANQGSEA. CDR3 sequence: CSVEDRDAEQYF. In nucleotides, the CDR3 is TGCAGCGTTGAGGACAGGGACGCCGAGCAGTACTTC.

J is TRBJ2-1 and V is TRBV29-1; 16 bases match TRBD2. The trim removed 3 bases at V and 0 bases at J, leaving 2 bases unmatched. CDR3 length: 17 amino acids. Germline CDR1 SQVTM, CDR2 ANQGSEA. CDR3 amino acids: CSVEGTSGGVSYNEQFF. The CDR3 nucleotides are TGCAGCGTTGAGGGGACTAGCGGGGGGGTCTCCTACAATGAGCAGTTCTTC.

This chain uses TRBV5-4 with TRBJ2-5; weak D call: TRBD2 (6 bases). The V and J ends lost 0 bases and 5 bases respectively, with 14 bases between them. Germline values: CDR1 SGHNT, CDR2 YYREEE (reference sequence). CDR3 size: 15 residues. The CDR3 DNA reads as TGTGCCAGCAGCTTGGTTGGAGGGAAGGAGGAGACCCAGTACTTC. This translates into CASSLVGGKEETQYF.

The chain combines TRBV28 with TRBJ2-1; D call uncertain. Germline CDR1 MDHEN, CDR2 SYDVKM. This CDR3 comprises 15 residues. Trimming took 7 bases from V and 6 from J, leaving 19 bases between them. The CDR3 loop reads CASTTTLGIGNEQFF. In nucleotides, the CDR3 is TGTGCCAGCACGACGACCCTAGGGATCGGCAATGAGCAGTTCTTC.

CDR3 region: CASSVNRDREGDYGYTF. The CDR3, as DNA: TGTGCCAGCAGCGTAAACCGGGACAGGGAGGGTGACTATGGCTACACCTTC. The chain couples TRBV9 to TRBJ1-2, with 9 bases matching TRBD1. The germline CDR1 and CDR2 sequences are SGDLS and YYNGEE. Trimming cost V 1 base and J 3 bases; bases outside gene matches: 10. The CDR3 has 17 residues.

A single count supports this clone. J is TRBJ2-1 and V is TRBV4-3; 7 bases align to TRBD2. V was clipped by 0 bases and J by 2 bases; unmatched bases: 7. This CDR3 spans 17 amino acids. Germline V gives CDR1 LGHNA, CDR2 YSLEER. CDR3 coding DNA: TGCGCCAGCAGCCAAGACGGTTCCCTAGCGGCCTACAATGAGCAGTTCTTC. Translated: CASSQDGSLAAYNEQFF.

The sample holds one count of this clone. CDR3 sequence (DNA): TGTGCCAGCAGCGCACAGGCGAACTATGGCTACACCTTC. This encodes CASSAQANYGYTF. This chain links TRBV27 with TRBJ1-2; D might be TRBD1 (5 bases). The germline gives CDR1 MNHEY, CDR2 SMNVEV (reference sequence). Trimming cost V 6 bases and J 2 bases, with 10 bases left between them. CDR3 length: 13 amino acids.

This clone was seen only a few times. The chain employs TRBV15 and TRBJ2-7; 7 positions agree with TRBD1. CDR1 and CDR2 (germline): LNHNV, YYDKDF (reference sequence). CDR3 length: 15 residues. The V segment lost 0 bases and the J segment 0 bases; nucleotides outside the gene matches: 2. CDR3 coding DNA: TGTGCCACCAGCAGAGATCGGGACAGCTCCTACGAGCAGTACTTC. This sequence encodes CATSRDRDSSYEQYF.

The chain links TRBV25-1 to TRBJ2-5; D remains unclear. This CDR3 is built from 11 residues. CDR1 is MGHDK, CDR2 SYGVNS, per germline. V was cut by 7 bases and J by 5 bases, with 8 bases left in between. CDR3 in amino acids: CASTLDETQYF. For the CDR3, the DNA is TGTGCCAGCACCTTGGATGAGACCCAGTACTTC.

For this clone: This CDR3 is also generated by other DNA sequences in the sample. The chain has TRBV27 and TRBJ2-1, with a tentative D call TRBD2 (6 bases). CDR1 is MNHEY and CDR2 is SMNVEV in the germline V gene (reference sequence). CDR3 length: 16 residues. The germline V and J ends were trimmed by 4 bases and 2 bases, with 15 bases remaining between them. This CDR3 reads CASSSSTGETYNEQFF. In nucleotides, the CDR3 is TGTGCCAGCAGTTCGTCTACGGGGGAGACCTACAATGAGCAGTTCTTC.

On this clone itself: The sample holds other DNA sequences that translate to the same CDR3. The V gene is TRBV9, the J gene TRBJ1-1; maybe TRBD1 (5 bases). Trimming cost V 0 bases and J 3 bases, with 9 bases left between them. CDR3 size: 14 residues. Per the germline V gene, CDR1 is SGDLS and CDR2 is YYNGEE. CDR3 sequence: CASSVDGRDTEAFF. For the CDR3, the DNA is TGTGCCAGCAGCGTAGATGGCAGGGACACTGAAGCTTTCTTT.

The rearrangement joins TRBV19 to TRBJ2-2; D gene ambiguous. V was cut by 9 bases and J by 2 bases, with 13 bases left in between. Germline V gene lookup returns CDR1 LNHDA and CDR2 SQIVND (reference sequence). The CDR3 runs 14 residues. This CDR3 is CASSMGFNTGELFF. The CDR3 bases are TGTGCCAGCTCAATGGGCTTTAACACCGGGGAGCTGTTTTTT.

This rearrangement joins TRBV27 to TRBJ1-1; D gene ambiguous. This CDR3 contains 11 residues. CDR1 and CDR2 (germline): MNHEY, SMNVEV (reference sequence). V dropped 7 bases and J dropped 2 bases, with 5 bases sitting between them. The CDR3 loop is CASIDNTEAFF. The CDR3 DNA sequence: TGTGCCAGCATAGACAACACTGAAGCTTTCTTT.

This chain links TRBV5-6 with TRBJ2-7, with 9 bases matching TRBD1. The length of the CDR3 is 16 residues. Germline-derived CDR1 and CDR2 are SGHDT and YYEEEE. The V and J ends lost 0 bases and 4 bases, in that order; junction bases with no gene match: 8. CDR3 DNA sequence: TGTGCCAGCAGCTTGGGAACAGGGGGCGCCCAGTACGAGCAGTACTTC. It codes for CASSLGTGGAQYEQYF.

This rearrangement joins TRBV19 to TRBJ2-1, with 7 bases lining up with TRBD2. Germline V gives CDR1 LNHDA, CDR2 SQIVND (reference sequence). This CDR3 is 16 amino acids long. After removal of 5 bases from V and 4 bases from J, the junction contained 11 bases not matched to a gene. The CDR3 region has the DNA TGTGCCAGTAGTGTTTCTAGCGGTGCACCGTACAATGAGCAGTTCTTC. It codes for CASSVSSGAPYNEQFF.

V is TRBV6-1 and J is TRBJ2-5; maybe TRBD1 (6 bases). The V gene's germline CDR1 is MNHNS and CDR2 SASEGT. V dropped 7 bases and J dropped 2 bases, with 11 bases sitting between them. The CDR3 is 13 residues long. CDR3: CASKGRGQETQYF. As DNA, the CDR3 is TGTGCCAGCAAGGGCAGGGGACAAGAGACCCAGTACTTC.

This clone has just one count. Other nucleotide sequences in the sample specify the same CDR3. CDR3 bases: TGCGCCAGCAGCTTGACGAACAATGAGCAGTTCTTC. Amino acids: CASSLTNNEQFF. V is TRBV5-1 and J is TRBJ2-1, with D unresolved. CDR1 is SGHRS and CDR2 is YFSETQ in the germline V gene. This CDR3 is built from 12 residues. V was cut by 1 base and J by 5 bases, with 4 bases left in between.

This sequence joins TRBV5-1 and TRBJ2-7, with 9 bases matching TRBD1. V lost 3 bases, J lost 3 bases, and 7 bases stayed unmatched. The CDR3 extends over 15 amino acids. From germline, CDR1 is SGHRS and CDR2 YFSETQ. CDR3 sequence (DNA): TGCGCCAGCAGCTGGGACGGGACAGGGCACTACGAGCAGTACTTC. Its translation is CASSWDGTGHYEQYF.

The chain has TRBV6-1 and TRBJ2-1, with D tentatively TRBD2 (6 bases). Germline CDR1 reads MNHNS; CDR2 reads SASEGT. Trimming removed 2 bases from V and 13 bases from J, with 12 bases in between. This CDR3 is built from 12 residues. The CDR3: CASSEIRERQFF. The CDR3 nucleotides are TGTGCCAGCAGTGAAATTCGGGAGCGACAGTTCTTC.